This T cell receptor (beta chain) was captured in a study of blood T cell repertoires in COVID-19. The wider study: PBMCs, B-cell-depleted T cells, or T cells provided the cDNA or gDNA that made up the material.

Assay used: immunoSEQ multiplex PCR; TCRdb lists only in-frame clones, some missing. The data hold over 200,000 clones, with roughly 84% observed a single time. With 8 bases removed from V and 2 bases from J, the gap between germline ends came to 15 bases. CDR1 and CDR2 (germline): SNHLY, FYNNEI. This CDR3 is built from 14 residues. This TCR was recovered from a man between 40 and 49 years old who had recovered from COVID-19. The chain joins TRBV2 to TRBJ1-1; D remains unclear. Sequencing was performed on peripheral blood. DNA for the CDR3: TGTGCCAGCGCCTACTCCCCAGGTAACACTGAAGCTTTCTTT. The encoded protein is CASAYSPGNTEAFF.